This TCR beta chain was identified during a study of identical twins. Points from the study as a whole: Within monozygotic twins, out-of-frame TCR alpha sharing was underestimated by the models. Out-of-frame alpha sequences shared by twins were enriched for low generation probability.

CDR1 and CDR2 from the germline V gene are SGHRS and YFSETQ. With 5 bases removed from V and 0 bases from J, the gap between germline ends came to 19 bases. The CDR3 consists of 17 residues. TCRdb re-analysed the 5' RACE reads in MiXCR, keeping a single row per CDR3 protein. This sample has roughly 250,000 distinct CDR3 sequences, with over 12% found just once. A word on this clonotype: Its target is unknown.

The clonotype comes from a young woman in good health. The sample taken for sequencing was memory (CD45RO+) T cells sorted from blood. The rearrangement links TRBV5-1 to TRBJ2-3; tentatively, D is TRBD2 (6 bases). CDR3 coding DNA: TGCGCCAGCAGTTCGGACCCTCGAGGACTAAGCACAGATACGCAGTATTTT. As protein: CASSSDPRGLSTDTQYF.